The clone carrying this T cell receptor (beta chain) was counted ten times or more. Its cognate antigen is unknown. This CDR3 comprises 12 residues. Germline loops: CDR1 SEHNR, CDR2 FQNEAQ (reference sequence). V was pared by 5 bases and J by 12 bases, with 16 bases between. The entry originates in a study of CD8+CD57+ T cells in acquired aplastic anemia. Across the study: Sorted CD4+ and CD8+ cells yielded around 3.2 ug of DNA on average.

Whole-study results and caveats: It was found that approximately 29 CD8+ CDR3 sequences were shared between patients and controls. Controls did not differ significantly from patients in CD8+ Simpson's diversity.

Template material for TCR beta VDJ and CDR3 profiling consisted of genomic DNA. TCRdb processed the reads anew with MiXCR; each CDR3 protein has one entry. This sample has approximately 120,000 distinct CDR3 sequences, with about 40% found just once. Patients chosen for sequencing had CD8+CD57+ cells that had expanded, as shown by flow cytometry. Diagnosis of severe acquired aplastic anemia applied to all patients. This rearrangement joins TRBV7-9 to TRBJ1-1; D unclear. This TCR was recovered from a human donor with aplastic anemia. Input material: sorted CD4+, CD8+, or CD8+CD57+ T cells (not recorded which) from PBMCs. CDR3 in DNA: TGTGCCAGCAGCACGACCCTTTCCCCAACTTTCTTT. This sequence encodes CASSTTLSPTFF.